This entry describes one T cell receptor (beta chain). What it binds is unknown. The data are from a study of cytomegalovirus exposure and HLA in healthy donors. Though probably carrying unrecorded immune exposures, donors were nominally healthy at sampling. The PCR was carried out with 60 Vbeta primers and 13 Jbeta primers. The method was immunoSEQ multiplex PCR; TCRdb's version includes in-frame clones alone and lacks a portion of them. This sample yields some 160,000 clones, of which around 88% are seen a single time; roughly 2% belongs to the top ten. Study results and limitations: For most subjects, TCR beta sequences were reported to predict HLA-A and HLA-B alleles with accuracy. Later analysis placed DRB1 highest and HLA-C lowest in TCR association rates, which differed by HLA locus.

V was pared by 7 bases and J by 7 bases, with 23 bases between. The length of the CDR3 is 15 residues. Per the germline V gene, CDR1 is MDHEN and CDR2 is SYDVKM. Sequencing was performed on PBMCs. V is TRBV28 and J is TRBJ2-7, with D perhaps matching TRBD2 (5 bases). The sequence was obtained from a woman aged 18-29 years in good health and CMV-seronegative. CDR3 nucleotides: TGTGCCAGCACTTCTCCCCTCCCCGGACTGGGTGAGCAGTACTTC. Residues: CASTSPLPGLGEQYF.